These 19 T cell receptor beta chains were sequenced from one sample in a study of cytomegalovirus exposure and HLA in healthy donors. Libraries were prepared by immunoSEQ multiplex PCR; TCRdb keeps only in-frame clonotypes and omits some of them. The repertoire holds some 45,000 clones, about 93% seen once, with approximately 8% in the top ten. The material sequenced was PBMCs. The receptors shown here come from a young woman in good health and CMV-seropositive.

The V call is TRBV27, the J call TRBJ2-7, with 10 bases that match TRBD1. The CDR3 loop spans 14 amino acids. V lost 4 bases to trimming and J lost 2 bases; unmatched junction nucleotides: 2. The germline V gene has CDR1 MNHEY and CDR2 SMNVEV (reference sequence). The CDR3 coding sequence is TGTGCCAGCAGTTCAGGACAGGGGGCCTACGAGCAGTACTTC. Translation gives CASSSGQGAYEQYF.

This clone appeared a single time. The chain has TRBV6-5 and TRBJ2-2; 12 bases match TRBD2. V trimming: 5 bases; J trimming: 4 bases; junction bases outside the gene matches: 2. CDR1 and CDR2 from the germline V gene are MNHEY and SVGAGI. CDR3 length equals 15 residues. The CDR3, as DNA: TGTGCCAGCAGTAGACTAGCGGGGGTCACCGGGGAGCTGTTTTTT. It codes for CASSRLAGVTGELFF.

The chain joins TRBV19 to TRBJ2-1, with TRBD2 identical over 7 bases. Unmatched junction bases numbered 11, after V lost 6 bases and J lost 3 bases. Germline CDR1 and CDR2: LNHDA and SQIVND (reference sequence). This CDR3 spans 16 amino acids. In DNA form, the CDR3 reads TGTGCCAGTAGCCCCCACGCGGGAGTAGTCTACAATGAGCAGTTCTTC. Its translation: CASSPHAGVVYNEQFF.

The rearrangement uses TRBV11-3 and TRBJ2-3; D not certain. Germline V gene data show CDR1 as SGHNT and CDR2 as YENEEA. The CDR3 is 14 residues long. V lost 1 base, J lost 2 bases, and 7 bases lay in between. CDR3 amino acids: CASSLAGATDTQYF. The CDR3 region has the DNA TGTGCCAGCAGCTTAGCGGGTGCCACAGATACGCAGTATTTT.

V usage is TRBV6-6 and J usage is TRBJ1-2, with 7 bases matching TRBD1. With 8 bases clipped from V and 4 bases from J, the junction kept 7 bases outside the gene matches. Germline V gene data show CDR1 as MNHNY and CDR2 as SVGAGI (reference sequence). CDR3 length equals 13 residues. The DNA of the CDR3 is TGTGCCAGCCAACAGGGGTTTGCCTATGGCTACACCTTC. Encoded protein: CASQQGFAYGYTF.

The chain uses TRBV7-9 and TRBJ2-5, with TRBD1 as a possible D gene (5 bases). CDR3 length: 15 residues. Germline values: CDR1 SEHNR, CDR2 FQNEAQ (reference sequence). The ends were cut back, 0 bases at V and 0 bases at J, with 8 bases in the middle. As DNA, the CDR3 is TGTGCCAGCAGCTTAGCGCAGGGTAACCAAGAGACCCAGTACTTC. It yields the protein CASSLAQGNQETQYF. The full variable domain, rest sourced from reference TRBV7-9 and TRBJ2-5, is DTGVSQNPRHKITKRGQNVTFRCDPISEHNRLYWYRQTLGQGPEFLTYFQNEAQLEKSRLLSDRFSAERPKGSFSTLEIQRTEQGDSAMYLCASSLAQGNQETQYFGPGTRLLVL.

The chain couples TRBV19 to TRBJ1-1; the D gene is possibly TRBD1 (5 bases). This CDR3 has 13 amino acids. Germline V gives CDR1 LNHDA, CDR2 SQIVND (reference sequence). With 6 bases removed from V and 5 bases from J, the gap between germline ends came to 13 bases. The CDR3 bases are TGTGCCAGTAGCCAGGGTCTATTGACTGAAGCTTTCTTT. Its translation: CASSQGLLTEAFF.

The DNA of the CDR3 is TGTGCCAGCAGCTTAACACCCTCCGGGGATGAGCAGTTCTTC. This encodes CASSLTPSGDEQFF. V is TRBV7-3 and J is TRBJ2-1; D might be TRBD2 (5 bases). Germline CDR1 SGHTA, CDR2 FQGTGA. Trimming shortened V by 0 bases and J by 8 bases, and 11 bases separated the two germline ends. This CDR3 has 14 residues.

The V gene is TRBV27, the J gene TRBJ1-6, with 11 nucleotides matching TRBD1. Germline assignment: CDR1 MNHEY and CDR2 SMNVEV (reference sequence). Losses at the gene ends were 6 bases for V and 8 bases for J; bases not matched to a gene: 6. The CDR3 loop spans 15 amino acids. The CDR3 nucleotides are TGTGCCAGCAGGATAGGACAGGGGGCTTATTCACCCCTCCACTTT. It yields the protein CASRIGQGAYSPLHF.

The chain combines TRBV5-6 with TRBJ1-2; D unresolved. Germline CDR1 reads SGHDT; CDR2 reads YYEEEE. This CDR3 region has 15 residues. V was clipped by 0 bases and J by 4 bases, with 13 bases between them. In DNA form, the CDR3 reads TGTGCCAGCAGCTTGGGGGCCCCGGTCCCCTATGGCTACACCTTC. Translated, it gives CASSLGAPVPYGYTF. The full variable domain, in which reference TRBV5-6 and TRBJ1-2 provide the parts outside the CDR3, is DAGVTQSPTHLIKTRGQQVTLRCSPKSGHDTVSWYQQALGQGPQFIFQYYEEEERQRGNFPDRFSGHQFPNYSSELNVNALLLGDSALYLCASSLGAPVPYGYTFGSGTRLTVV.

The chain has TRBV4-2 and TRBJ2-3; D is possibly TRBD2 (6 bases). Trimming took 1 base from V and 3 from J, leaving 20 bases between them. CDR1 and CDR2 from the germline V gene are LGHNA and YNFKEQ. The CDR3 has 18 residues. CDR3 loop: CASSQGGVAARMTDTQYF. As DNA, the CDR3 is TGTGCCAGCAGCCAAGGGGGAGTAGCGGCGAGGATGACAGATACGCAGTATTTT.

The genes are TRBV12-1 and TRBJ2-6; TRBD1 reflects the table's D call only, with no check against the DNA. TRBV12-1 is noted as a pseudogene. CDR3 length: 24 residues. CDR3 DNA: TGTGCCAGCAGCTTTGAAGGGCCCACGGGACAGCGACTCCACCACAACTCTGGGGCCAACGTCCTGACTTTC. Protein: CASSFEGPTGQRLHHNSGANVLTF.

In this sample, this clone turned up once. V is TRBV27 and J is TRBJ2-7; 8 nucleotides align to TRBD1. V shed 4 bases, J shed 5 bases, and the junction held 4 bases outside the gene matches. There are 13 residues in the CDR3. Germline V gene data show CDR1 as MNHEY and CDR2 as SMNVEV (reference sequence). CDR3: CASSSGQGHEQYF. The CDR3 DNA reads TGTGCCAGCAGTTCAGGACAGGGTCACGAGCAGTACTTC.

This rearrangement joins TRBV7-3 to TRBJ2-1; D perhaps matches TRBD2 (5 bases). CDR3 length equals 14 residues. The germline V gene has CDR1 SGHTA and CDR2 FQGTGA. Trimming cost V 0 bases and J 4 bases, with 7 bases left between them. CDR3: CASSLTSGYNEQFF. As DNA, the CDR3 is TGTGCCAGCAGCTTAACGAGCGGTTACAATGAGCAGTTCTTC.

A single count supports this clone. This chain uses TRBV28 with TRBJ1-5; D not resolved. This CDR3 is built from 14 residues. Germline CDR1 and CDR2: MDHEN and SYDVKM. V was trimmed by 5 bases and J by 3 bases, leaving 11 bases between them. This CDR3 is CASSATGFNQPQHF. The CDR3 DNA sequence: TGTGCCAGCAGTGCGACGGGATTCAATCAGCCCCAGCATTTT.

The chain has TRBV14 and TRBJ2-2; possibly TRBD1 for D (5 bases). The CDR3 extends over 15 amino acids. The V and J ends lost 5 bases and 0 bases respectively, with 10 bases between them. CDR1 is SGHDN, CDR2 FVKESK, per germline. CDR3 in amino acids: CASSKDTANTGELFF. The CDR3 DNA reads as TGTGCCAGCAGCAAGGACACCGCGAACACCGGGGAGCTGTTTTTT.

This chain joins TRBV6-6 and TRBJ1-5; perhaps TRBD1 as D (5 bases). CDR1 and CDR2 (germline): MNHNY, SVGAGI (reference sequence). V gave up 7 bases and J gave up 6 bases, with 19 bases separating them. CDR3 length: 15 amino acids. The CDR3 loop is CASTAGGGLGQPQHF. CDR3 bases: TGTGCCAGCACCGCCGGGGGGGGTTTAGGTCAGCCCCAGCATTTT.

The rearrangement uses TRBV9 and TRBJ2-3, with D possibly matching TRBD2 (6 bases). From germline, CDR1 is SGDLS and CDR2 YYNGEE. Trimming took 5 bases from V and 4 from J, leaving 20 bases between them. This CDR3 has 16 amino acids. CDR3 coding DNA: TGTGCCAGCAGGTTGACGACCTCCCAGCGGGCAGATACGCAGTATTTT. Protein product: CASRLTTSQRADTQYF.

The CDR3 DNA is TGCAGCGCCGACCGTACTAGCGGGATATTCAATGAGCAGTTCTTC. Its protein product is CSADRTSGIFNEQFF. V is TRBV29-1 and J is TRBJ2-1; 10 bases align to TRBD2. The CDR3 totals 15 residues. Per germline, CDR1 SQVTM and CDR2 ANQGSEA. Unmatched junction bases numbered 12, after V lost 7 bases and J lost 6 bases.